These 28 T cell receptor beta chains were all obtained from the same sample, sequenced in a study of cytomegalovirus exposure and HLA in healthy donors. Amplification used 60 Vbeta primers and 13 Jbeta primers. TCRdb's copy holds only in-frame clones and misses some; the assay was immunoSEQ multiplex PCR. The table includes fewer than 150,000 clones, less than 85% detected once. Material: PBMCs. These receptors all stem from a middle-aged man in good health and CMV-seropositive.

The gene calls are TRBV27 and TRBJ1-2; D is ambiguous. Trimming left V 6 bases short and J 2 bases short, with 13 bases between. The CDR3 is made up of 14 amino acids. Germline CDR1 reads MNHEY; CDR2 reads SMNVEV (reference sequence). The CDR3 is CASRLTGGNYGYTF. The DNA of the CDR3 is TGTGCCAGCAGACTAACGGGAGGAAACTATGGCTACACCTTC.

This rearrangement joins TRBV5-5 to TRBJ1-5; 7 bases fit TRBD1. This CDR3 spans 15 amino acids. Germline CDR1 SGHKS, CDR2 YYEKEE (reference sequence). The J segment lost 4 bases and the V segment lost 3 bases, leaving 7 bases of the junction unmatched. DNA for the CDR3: TGTGCCAGCAGCTCCAGGGGGAGTTCGAATCAGCCCCAGCATTTT. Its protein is CASSSRGSSNQPQHF.

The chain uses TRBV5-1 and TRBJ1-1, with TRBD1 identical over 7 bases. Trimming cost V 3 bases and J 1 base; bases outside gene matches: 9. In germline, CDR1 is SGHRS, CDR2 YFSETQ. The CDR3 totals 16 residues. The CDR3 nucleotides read TGCGCCAGCAGCTGGGGGAAGGACAGGAGGAACACTGAAGCTTTCTTT. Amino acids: CASSWGKDRRNTEAFF.

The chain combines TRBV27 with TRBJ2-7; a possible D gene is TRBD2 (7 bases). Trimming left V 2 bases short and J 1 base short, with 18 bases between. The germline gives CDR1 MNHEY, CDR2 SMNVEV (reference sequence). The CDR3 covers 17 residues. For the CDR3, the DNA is TGTGCCAGCAGTTTAATCGGGGGGCCTTACTCTTCCTACGAGCAGTACTTC. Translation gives CASSLIGGPYSSYEQYF.

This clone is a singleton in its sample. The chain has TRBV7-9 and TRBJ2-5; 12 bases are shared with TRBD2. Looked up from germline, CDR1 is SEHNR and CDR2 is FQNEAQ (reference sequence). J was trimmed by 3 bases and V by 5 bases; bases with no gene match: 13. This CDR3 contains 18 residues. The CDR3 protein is CASSGFPPSGGEKETQYF. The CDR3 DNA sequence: TGTGCCAGCAGCGGATTCCCCCCTAGCGGGGGGGAAAAAGAGACCCAGTACTTC.

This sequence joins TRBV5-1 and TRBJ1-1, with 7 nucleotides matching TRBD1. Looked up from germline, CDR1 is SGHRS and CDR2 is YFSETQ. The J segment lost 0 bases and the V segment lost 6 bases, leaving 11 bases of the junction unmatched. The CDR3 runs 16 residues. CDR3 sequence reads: CASTARWDSMNTEAFF. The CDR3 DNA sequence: TGCGCCAGCACCGCTCGGTGGGACAGCATGAACACTGAAGCTTTCTTT.

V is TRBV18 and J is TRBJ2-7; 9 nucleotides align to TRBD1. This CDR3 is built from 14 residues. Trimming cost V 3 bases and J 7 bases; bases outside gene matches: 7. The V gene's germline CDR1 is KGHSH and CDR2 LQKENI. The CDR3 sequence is CASSPGQGTREQYF. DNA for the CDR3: TGTGCCAGCTCACCCGGACAGGGGACTCGGGAGCAGTACTTC. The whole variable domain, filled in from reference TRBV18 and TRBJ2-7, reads NAGVMQNPRHLVRRRGQEARLRCSPMKGHSHVYWYRQLPEEGLKFMVYLQKENIIDESGMPKERFSAEFPKEGPSILRIQQVVRGDSAAYFCASSPGQGTREQYFGPGTRLTVT.

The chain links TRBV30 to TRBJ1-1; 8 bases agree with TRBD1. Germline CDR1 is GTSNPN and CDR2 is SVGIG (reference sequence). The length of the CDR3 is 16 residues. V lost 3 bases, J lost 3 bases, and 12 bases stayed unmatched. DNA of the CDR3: TGTGCCTGGAGCGACACTCGCCAGGGGGCAGACACTGAAGCTTTCTTT. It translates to CAWSDTRQGADTEAFF.

CDR3 protein: CASSLDRGNEKLFF. In DNA, the CDR3 is TGTGCCAGCAGTTTAGACAGGGGCAATGAAAAACTGTTTTTT. The chain recombines TRBV27 with TRBJ1-4; 8 nucleotides match TRBD1. Germline V gives CDR1 MNHEY, CDR2 SMNVEV (reference sequence). The CDR3 sequence is 14 residues long. The V segment lost 2 bases and the J segment 5 bases; nucleotides outside the gene matches: 1.

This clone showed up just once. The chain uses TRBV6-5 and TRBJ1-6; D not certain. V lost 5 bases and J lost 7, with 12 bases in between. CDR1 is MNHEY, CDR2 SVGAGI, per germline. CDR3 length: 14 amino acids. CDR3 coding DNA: TGTGCCAGCAGTATGCGGGCCGCGAATTCACCCCTCCACTTT. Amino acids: CASSMRAANSPLHF.

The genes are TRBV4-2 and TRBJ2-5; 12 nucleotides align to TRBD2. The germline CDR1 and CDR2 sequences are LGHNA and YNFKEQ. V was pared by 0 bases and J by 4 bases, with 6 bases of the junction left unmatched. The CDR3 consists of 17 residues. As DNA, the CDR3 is TGTGCCAGCAGCCAAGATCGCCGACTAGCGGGGGCAGAGACCCAGTACTTC. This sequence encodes CASSQDRRLAGAETQYF.

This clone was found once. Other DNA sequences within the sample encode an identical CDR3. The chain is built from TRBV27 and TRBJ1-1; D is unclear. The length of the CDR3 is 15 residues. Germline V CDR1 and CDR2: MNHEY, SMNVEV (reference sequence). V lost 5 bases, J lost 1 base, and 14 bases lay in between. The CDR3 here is CASSSRPGRNTEAFF. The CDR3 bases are TGTGCCAGCAGTAGCAGACCAGGTCGGAACACTGAAGCTTTCTTT.

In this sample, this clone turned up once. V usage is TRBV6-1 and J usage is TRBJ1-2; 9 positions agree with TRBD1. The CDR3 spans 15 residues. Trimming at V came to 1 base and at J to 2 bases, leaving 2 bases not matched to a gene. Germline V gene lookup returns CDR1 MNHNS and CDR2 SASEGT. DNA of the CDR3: TGTGCCAGCAGTGAAGGGACAGGGGTGAACTATGGCTACACCTTC. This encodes CASSEGTGVNYGYTF.

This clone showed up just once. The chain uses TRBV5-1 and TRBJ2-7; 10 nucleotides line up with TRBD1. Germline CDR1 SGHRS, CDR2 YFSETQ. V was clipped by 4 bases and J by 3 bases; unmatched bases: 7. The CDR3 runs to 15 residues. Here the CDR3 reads CASSTGQGPLYEQYF. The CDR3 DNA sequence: TGCGCCAGCAGCACGGGACAGGGGCCCCTCTACGAGCAGTACTTC.

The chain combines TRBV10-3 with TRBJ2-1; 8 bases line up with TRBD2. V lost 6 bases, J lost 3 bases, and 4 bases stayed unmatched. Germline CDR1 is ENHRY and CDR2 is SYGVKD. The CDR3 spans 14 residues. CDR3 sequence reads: CAISGLAVYNEQFF. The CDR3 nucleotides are TGTGCCATCAGCGGACTAGCCGTCTACAATGAGCAGTTCTTC.

The CDR3 protein is CASREAGGYEQYF. CDR3 sequence (DNA): TGTGCCAGTAGGGAGGCAGGGGGCTACGAGCAGTACTTC. This chain joins TRBV19 and TRBJ2-7; TRBD1 aligns across 7 bases. Trimming removed 6 bases from V and 3 bases from J; junction bases left unmatched: 5. This CDR3 region has 13 residues. Germline loops: CDR1 LNHDA, CDR2 SQIVND (reference sequence). Full variable domain (rest looked up from reference TRBV19 and TRBJ2-7): DGGITQSPKYLFRKEGQNVTLSCEQNLNHDAMYWYRQDPGQGLRLIYYSQIVNDFQKGDIAEGYSVSREKKESFPLTVTSAQKNPTAFYLCASREAGGYEQYFGPGTRLTVT.

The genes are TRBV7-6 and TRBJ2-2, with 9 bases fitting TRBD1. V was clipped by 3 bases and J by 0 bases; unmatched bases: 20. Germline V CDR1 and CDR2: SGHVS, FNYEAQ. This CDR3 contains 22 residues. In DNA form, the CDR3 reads TGTGCCAGCAGCTTGACCCCCGGTACGGGACAGGGAGGAGGTTCGAACACCGGGGAGCTGTTTTTT. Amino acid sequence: CASSLTPGTGQGGGSNTGELFF.

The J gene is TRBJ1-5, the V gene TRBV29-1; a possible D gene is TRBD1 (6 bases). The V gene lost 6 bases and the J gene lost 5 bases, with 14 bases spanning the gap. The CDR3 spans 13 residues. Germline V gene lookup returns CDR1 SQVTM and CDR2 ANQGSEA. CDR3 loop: CSVGGAGDQPQHF. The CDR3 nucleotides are TGCAGCGTGGGGGGGGCAGGGGATCAGCCCCAGCATTTT.

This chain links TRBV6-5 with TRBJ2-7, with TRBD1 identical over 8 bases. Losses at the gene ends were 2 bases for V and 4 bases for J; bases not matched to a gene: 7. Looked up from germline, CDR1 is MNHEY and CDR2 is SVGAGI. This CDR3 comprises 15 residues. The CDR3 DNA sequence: TGTGCCAGCAGTTACGTGGCAGGGGGCTTTTACGAGCAGTACTTC. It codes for CASSYVAGGFYEQYF.

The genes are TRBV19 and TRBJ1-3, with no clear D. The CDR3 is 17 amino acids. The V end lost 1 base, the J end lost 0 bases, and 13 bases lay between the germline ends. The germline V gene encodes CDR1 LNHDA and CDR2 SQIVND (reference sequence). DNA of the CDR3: TGTGCCAGTAGTATAGTCACGACAAGGATCTCTGGAAACACCATATATTTT. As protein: CASSIVTTRISGNTIYF.

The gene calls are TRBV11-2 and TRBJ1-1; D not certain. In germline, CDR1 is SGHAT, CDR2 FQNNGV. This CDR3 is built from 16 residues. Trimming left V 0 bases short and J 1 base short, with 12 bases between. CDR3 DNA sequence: TGTGCCAGCAGCTTAGATCCCGGGGAGGAGAACACTGAAGCTTTCTTT. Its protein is CASSLDPGEENTEAFF.

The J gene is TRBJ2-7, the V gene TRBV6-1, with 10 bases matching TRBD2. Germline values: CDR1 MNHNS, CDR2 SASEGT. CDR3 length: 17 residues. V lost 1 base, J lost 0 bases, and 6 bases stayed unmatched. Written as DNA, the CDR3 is TGTGCCAGCAGTGAAGGTCTAGCGGGAGTCGGCTCCTACGAGCAGTACTTC. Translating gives CASSEGLAGVGSYEQYF.

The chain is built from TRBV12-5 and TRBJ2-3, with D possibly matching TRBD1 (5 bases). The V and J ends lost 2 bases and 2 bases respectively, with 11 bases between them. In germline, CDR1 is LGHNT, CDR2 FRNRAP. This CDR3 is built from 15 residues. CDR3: CASGLPRQYTDTQYF. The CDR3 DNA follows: TGTGCTAGTGGTTTGCCCCGACAGTACACAGATACGCAGTATTTT.

The CDR3 loop reads CASSPGGRTDSYEQYF. The CDR3 DNA is TGTGCCAGCAGCCCGGGGGGGCGGACTGACTCCTACGAGCAGTACTTC. The chain combines TRBV5-4 with TRBJ2-5; the match to TRBD2 covers 8 bases. The J call could be wrong; TRBJ2-7 is a better fit for the DNA end. Germline CDR1 SGHNT, CDR2 YYREEE (reference sequence). The length of the CDR3 is 16 residues.

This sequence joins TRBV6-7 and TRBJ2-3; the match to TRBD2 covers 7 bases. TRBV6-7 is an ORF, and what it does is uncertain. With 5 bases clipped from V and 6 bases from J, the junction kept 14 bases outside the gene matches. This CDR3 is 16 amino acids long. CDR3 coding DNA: TGTGCCAGCAGTACCCCAAGTGAATCGGGGGGTGATACGCAGTATTTT. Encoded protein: CASSTPSESGGDTQYF.

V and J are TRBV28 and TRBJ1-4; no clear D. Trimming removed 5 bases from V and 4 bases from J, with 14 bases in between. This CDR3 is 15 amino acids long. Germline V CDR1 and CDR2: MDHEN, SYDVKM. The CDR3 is CASSPVTVNNEKLFF. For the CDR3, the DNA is TGTGCCAGCAGTCCGGTAACTGTAAATAATGAAAAACTGTTTTTT.

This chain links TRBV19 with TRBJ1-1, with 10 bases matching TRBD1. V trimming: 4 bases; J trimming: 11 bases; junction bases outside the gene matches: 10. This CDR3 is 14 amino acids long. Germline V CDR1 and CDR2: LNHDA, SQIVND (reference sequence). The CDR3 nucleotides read TGTGCCAGTAGTAGCGACAGGGGGCCTAAAGAGGCTTTCTTT. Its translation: CASSSDRGPKEAFF.

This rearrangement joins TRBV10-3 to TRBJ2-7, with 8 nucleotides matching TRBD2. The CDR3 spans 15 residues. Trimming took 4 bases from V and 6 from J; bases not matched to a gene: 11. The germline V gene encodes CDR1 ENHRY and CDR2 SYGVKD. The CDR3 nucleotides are TGTGCCATCAGTGCCCCCGGGACTAGTTCTCTCGAGCAGTACTTC. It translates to CAISAPGTSSLEQYF.